The 21 T cell receptor beta chains presented below share a single source sample, sequenced in a study of OX40 agonist ivuxolimab in advanced cancers. Repertoires were generated with immunoSEQ multiplex PCR, while TCRdb's copy carries only in-frame clones and drops some. This sample yields some 62,000 clones, of which roughly 90% are seen a single time; 0.5% to 0.75% belongs to the top ten. The material was CD4+ or CD8+ T cells sorted from blood, obtained in a trial of the OX40 agonist ivuxolimab. These receptors came from an adult with an advanced solid tumor such as melanoma, head and neck, liver or kidney cancer.

This chain links TRBV27 with TRBJ2-3; D may be TRBD2 (6 bases). Trimming cost V 8 bases and J 1 base, with 19 bases left between them. This CDR3 has 16 residues. Germline CDR1 and CDR2: MNHEY and SMNVEV (reference sequence). CDR3 nucleotides: TGTGCCAGCCAACTAGGGCGGGGCGGCGGCACAGATACGCAGTATTTT. It yields the protein CASQLGRGGGTDTQYF.

The chain carries TRBV6-1 and TRBJ1-1; D is perhaps TRBD1 (6 bases). In germline, CDR1 is MNHNS, CDR2 SASEGT. The CDR3 spans 14 residues. Trimming removed 8 bases from V and 4 bases from J, with 17 bases in between. The CDR3 nucleotides read TGTGCCAGCTTAGAGGGGGGGGCTGGCACTGAAGCTTTCTTT. This codes for CASLEGGAGTEAFF.

The chain combines TRBV30 with TRBJ2-7; 8 bases line up with TRBD1. The V gene's germline CDR1 is GTSNPN and CDR2 SVGIG (reference sequence). J lost 4 bases, V lost 1 base, and 3 bases had no gene match. The CDR3 consists of 13 residues. The CDR3 DNA follows: TGTGCCTGGAGTGCGACAGGGGTTTACGAGCAGTACTTC. Translated: CAWSATGVYEQYF.

The rearrangement links TRBV5-4 to TRBJ2-5; D is undetermined. Trimming removed 1 base at V and 3 bases at J, with 13 bases between. The germline CDR1 and CDR2 sequences are SGHNT and YYREEE (reference sequence). This CDR3 is 15 amino acids long. The CDR3 protein is CASSLTPRRKETQYF. The CDR3 DNA reads TGTGCCAGCAGCTTGACTCCTAGGAGAAAAGAGACCCAGTACTTC. Complete variable domain (other parts from reference TRBV5-4 and TRBJ2-5): ETGVTQSPTHLIKTRGQQVTLRCSSQSGHNTVSWYQQALGQGPQFIFQYYREEENGRGNFPPRFSGLQFPNYSSELNVNALELDDSALYLCASSLTPRRKETQYFGPGTRLLVL.

This clone was counted a single time. The J gene is TRBJ2-1, the V gene TRBV7-9, with D possibly being TRBD1 (5 bases). This CDR3 has 16 amino acids. Trimming cost V 6 bases and J 2 bases, with 17 bases left between them. CDR1 SEHNR and CDR2 FQNEAQ come from the germline V gene (reference sequence). The DNA for the CDR3 is TGTGCCAGCAGGATCGATGGAGAAGGGGCCTACAATGAGCAGTTCTTC. This encodes CASRIDGEGAYNEQFF.

The chain couples TRBV9 to TRBJ2-3; 8 positions match TRBD2. This CDR3 has 14 amino acids. The J segment lost 3 bases and the V segment lost 7 bases, leaving 7 bases of the junction unmatched. Germline V CDR1 and CDR2: SGDLS, YYNGEE. CDR3 region: CASGGRGRTDTQYF. CDR3 nucleotide sequence: TGTGCCAGCGGTGGGCGCGGGAGGACAGATACGCAGTATTTT.

The CDR3 protein is CAWSVLPGYNSPLHF. CDR3 DNA sequence: TGTGCCTGGAGTGTACTCCCAGGGTATAATTCACCCCTCCACTTT. The V gene is TRBV30, the J gene TRBJ1-6, with D perhaps TRBD1 (5 bases). The CDR3 is 15 residues long. The V end lost 0 bases, the J end lost 4 bases, and 10 bases lay between the germline ends. CDR1 and CDR2 from the germline V gene are GTSNPN and SVGIG (reference sequence).

V is TRBV4-1 and J is TRBJ1-4; D possibly corresponds to TRBD1 (5 bases). Germline-derived CDR1 and CDR2 are MGHRA and YSYEKL. The V end lost 1 base, the J end lost 1 base, and 13 bases lay between the germline ends. The CDR3 consists of 17 residues. This CDR3 reads CASSQVGGVGTNEKLFF. CDR3 bases: TGCGCCAGCAGCCAAGTCGGAGGGGTCGGAACTAATGAAAAACTGTTTTTT.

The sample holds one count of this clone. The chain recombines TRBV28 with TRBJ2-1; a weak D match, TRBD1 (5 bases). Germline loops: CDR1 MDHEN, CDR2 SYDVKM. There are 14 residues in the CDR3. Trimming shortened V by 8 bases and J by 5 bases, and 16 bases separated the two germline ends. The DNA for the CDR3 is TGTGCCAGCGGTCTGTCGACAGCTAACAATGAGCAGTTCTTC. Translation gives CASGLSTANNEQFF.

The rearrangement joins TRBV19 to TRBJ2-3, with D possibly TRBD2 on 6 matching bases. The V gene's germline CDR1 is LNHDA and CDR2 SQIVND (reference sequence). The CDR3 is made up of 14 amino acids. The V end lost 10 bases, the J end lost 6 bases, and 20 bases lay between the germline ends. CDR3 region: CATTEGPARDTQYF. In nucleotides, the CDR3 is TGTGCCACCACGGAGGGGCCCGCCCGGGATACGCAGTATTTT.

The chain couples TRBV19 to TRBJ2-7; D gene uncertain. Germline lookup yields CDR1 LNHDA and CDR2 SQIVND (reference sequence). This CDR3 has 11 residues. V dropped 6 bases and J dropped 4 bases, with 7 bases sitting between them. CDR3 coding DNA: TGTGCCAGTAGAGGCGTTTACGAGCAGTACTTC. Its protein is CASRGVYEQYF.

The chain uses TRBV11-2 and TRBJ2-1; TRBD1 is a possible D gene (5 bases). V was clipped by 1 base and J by 8 bases, with 6 bases between them. Germline V gives CDR1 SGHAT, CDR2 FQNNGV. The CDR3 is 12 amino acids. CDR3 nucleotides: TGTGCCAGCAGCTTAGCAGGGTATGAGCAGTTCTTC. The encoded protein is CASSLAGYEQFF.

J is TRBJ2-1 and V is TRBV18; a possible D gene is TRBD2 (6 bases). This CDR3 comprises 15 residues. CDR1 and CDR2 from the germline V gene are KGHSH and LQKENI. V lost 4 bases to trimming and J lost 7 bases, with 17 bases between them. In DNA form, the CDR3 reads TGTGCCAGCTCACAACTCGGGGGAACCCAAAATGAGCAGTTCTTC. Translated: CASSQLGGTQNEQFF.

This chain links TRBV29-1 with TRBJ2-5; tentatively, D is TRBD2 (5 bases). V was clipped by 7 bases and J by 4 bases, with 19 bases between them. CDR3 size: 14 residues. Germline CDR1 reads SQVTM; CDR2 reads ANQGSEA. The CDR3 reads CSARGHLNGETQYF. CDR3 nucleotide sequence: TGCAGCGCCAGAGGGCACCTCAACGGAGAGACCCAGTACTTC. Full variable domain (remainder filled in from reference TRBV29-1 and TRBJ2-5): SAVISQKPSRDICQRGTSLTIQCQVDSQVTMMFWYRQQPGQSLTLIATANQGSEATYESGFVIDKFPISRPNLTFSTLTVSNMSPEDSSIYLCSARGHLNGETQYFGPGTRLLVL.

The V call is TRBV5-1, the J call TRBJ2-1; D is perhaps TRBD1 or TRBD2 (6 bases each). The V gene's germline CDR1 is SGHRS and CDR2 YFSETQ. This CDR3 has 15 residues. The V and J ends lost 2 bases and 6 bases respectively, with 15 bases between them. CDR3 DNA: TGCGCCAGCAGCTTAGGGGGGACCGGGGTCAATGAGCAGTTCTTC. It translates to CASSLGGTGVNEQFF.

V gene TRBV27 combines with J gene TRBJ1-1; D gene unclear. This CDR3 has 14 residues. CDR1 and CDR2 (germline): MNHEY, SMNVEV (reference sequence). Trimming took 1 base from V and 5 from J, leaving 11 bases between them. The chain's CDR3 is CASSLLHFGTEAFF. The CDR3 DNA sequence: TGTGCCAGCAGTTTATTACACTTTGGTACTGAAGCTTTCTTT.

The V and J genes are TRBV6-6 and TRBJ1-1; D is ambiguous. V lost 2 bases to trimming and J lost 1 base, with 8 bases between them. The CDR3 is 14 residues long. CDR1 is MNHNY, CDR2 SVGAGI, per germline (reference sequence). The DNA of the CDR3 is TGTGCCAGCAGTTACAGGCGGTCGAACACTGAAGCTTTCTTT. It yields the protein CASSYRRSNTEAFF.

The rearrangement links TRBV2 to TRBJ1-1, with a possible D match to TRBD1 (6 bases). The CDR3 has 14 residues. V was shortened by 6 bases and J by 1 base, with 12 bases between the two germline ends. Germline CDR1 is SNHLY and CDR2 is FYNNEI. CDR3 region: CASRAGAGNTEAFF. The CDR3 nucleotides read TGTGCCAGCAGAGCAGGGGCAGGGAACACTGAAGCTTTCTTT.

The chain links TRBV18 to TRBJ2-1, with 9 positions matching TRBD2. The CDR3 sequence is 14 residues long. Germline trimming cut 6 bases from V and 5 bases from J; bases unmatched to any gene: 5. Looked up from germline, CDR1 is KGHSH and CDR2 is LQKENI. The DNA for the CDR3 is TGTGCCAGCTCGGGAGCGGGGGGAGACAATGAGCAGTTCTTC. Translated, it gives CASSGAGGDNEQFF.

As for this clone: Sequence at one end of the junction differs from germline and may be a read error. J is TRBJ2-7 and V is TRBV27; the match to TRBD1 covers 11 bases. CDR3 length: 12 residues. Germline V gene lookup returns CDR1 MNHEY and CDR2 SMNVEV (reference sequence). CDR3 nucleotides: TGTGCCAGCAGTTTGAAGGACAGGGGGCGGTGGTTC. It encodes CASSLKDRGRWF.

This clone was seen a single time. The chain joins TRBV18 to TRBJ1-2, with D hard to call. Looked up from germline, CDR1 is KGHSH and CDR2 is LQKENI. This CDR3 has 13 amino acids. V was shortened by 1 base and J by 10 bases, with 13 bases between the two germline ends. CDR3 DNA: TGTGCCAGCTCACCACAGGCCCTGGACGACTACACCTTC. Translation: CASSPQALDDYTF.